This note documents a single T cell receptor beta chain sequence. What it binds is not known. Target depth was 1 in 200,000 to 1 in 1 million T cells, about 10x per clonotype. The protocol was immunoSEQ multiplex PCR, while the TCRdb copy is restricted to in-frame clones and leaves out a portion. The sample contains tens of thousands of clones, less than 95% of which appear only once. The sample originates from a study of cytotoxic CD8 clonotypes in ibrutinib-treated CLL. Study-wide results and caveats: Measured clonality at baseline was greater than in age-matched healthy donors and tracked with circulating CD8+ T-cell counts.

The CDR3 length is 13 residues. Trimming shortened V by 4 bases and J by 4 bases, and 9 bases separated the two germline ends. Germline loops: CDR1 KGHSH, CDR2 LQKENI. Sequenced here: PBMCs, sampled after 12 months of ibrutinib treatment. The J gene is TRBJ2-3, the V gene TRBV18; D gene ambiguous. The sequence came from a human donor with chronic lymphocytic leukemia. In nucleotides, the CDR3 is TGTGCCAGCTCACAAGTCCTGGCAGATACGCAGTATTTT. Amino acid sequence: CASSQVLADTQYF.